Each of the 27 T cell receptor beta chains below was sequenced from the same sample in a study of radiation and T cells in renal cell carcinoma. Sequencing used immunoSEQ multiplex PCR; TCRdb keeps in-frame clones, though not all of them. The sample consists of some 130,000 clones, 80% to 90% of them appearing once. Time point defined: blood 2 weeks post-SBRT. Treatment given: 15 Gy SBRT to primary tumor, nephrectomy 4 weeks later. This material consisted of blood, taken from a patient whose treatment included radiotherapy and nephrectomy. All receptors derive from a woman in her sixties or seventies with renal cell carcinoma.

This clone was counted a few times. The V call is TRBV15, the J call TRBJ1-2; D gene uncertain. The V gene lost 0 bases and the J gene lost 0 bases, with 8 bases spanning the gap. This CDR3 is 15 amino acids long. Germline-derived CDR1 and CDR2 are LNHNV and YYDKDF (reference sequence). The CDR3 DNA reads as TGTGCCACCAGCAGAGAAGGTGGAGCTAACTATGGCTACACCTTC. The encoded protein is CATSREGGANYGYTF.

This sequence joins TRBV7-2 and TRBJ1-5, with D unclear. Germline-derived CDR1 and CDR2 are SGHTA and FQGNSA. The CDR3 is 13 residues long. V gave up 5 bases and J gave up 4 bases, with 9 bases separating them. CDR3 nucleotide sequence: TGTGCCAGCAGCAAAAACGGGAATCAGCCCCAGCATTTT. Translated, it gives CASSKNGNQPQHF.

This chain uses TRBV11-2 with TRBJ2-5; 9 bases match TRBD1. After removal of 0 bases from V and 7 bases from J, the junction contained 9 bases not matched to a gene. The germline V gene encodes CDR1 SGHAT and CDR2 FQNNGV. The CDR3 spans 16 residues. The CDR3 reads CASSLEMGQGWGTQYF. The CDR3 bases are TGTGCCAGCAGCTTAGAAATGGGACAGGGATGGGGGACCCAGTACTTC.

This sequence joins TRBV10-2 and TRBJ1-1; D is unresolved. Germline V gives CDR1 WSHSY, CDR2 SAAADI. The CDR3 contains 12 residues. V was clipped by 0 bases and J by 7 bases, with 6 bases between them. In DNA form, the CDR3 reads TGCGCCAGCAGTGAGTCGGGGTTTGAAGCTTTCTTT. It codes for CASSESGFEAFF.

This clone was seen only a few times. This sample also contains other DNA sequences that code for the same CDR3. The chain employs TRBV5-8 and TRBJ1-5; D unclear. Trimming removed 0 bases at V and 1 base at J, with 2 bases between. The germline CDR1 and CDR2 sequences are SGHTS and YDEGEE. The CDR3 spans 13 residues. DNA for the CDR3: TGTGCCAGCAGCTTGGACAGCAATCAGCCCCAGCATTTT. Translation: CASSLDSNQPQHF.

CDR3 sequence reads: CAWSLQGVVNEQFF. Here the CDR3 DNA reads TGTGCCTGGAGTCTCCAGGGTGTGGTTAATGAGCAGTTCTTC. The chain uses TRBV30 and TRBJ2-1, with D possibly TRBD1 on 5 matching bases. The CDR3 loop spans 14 amino acids. V was trimmed by 2 bases and J by 7 bases, leaving 15 bases between them. The germline V gene has CDR1 GTSNPN and CDR2 SVGIG (reference sequence).

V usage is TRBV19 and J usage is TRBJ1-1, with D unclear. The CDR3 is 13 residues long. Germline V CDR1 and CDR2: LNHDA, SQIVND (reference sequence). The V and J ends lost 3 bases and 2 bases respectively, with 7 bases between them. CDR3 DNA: TGTGCCAGTAGTATCACAGTTAACACTGAAGCTTTCTTT. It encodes CASSITVNTEAFF.

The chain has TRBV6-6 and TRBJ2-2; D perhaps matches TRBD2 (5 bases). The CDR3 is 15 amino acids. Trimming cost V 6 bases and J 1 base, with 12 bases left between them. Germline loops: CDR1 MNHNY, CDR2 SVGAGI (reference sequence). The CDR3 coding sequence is TGTGCCAGCAGCGCCTACGGGGAGAACACCGGGGAGCTGTTTTTT. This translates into CASSAYGENTGELFF.

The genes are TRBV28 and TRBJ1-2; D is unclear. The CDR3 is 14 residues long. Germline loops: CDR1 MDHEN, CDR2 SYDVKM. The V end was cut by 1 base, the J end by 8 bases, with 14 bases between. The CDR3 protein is CASSLSRGLGGYTF. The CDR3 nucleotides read TGTGCCAGCAGTTTATCAAGAGGGCTTGGCGGCTACACCTTC.

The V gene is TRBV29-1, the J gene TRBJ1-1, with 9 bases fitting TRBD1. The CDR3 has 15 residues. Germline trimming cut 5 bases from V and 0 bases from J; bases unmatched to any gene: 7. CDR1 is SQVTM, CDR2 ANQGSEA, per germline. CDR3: CSVITGGGMNTEAFF. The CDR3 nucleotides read TGCAGCGTTATAACAGGGGGCGGGATGAACACTGAAGCTTTCTTT.

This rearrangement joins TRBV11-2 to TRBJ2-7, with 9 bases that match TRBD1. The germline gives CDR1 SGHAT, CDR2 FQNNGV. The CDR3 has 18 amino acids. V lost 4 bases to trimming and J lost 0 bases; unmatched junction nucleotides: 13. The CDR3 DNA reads TGTGCCAGCAGCTCCTCATTAGGGACAGGGCTGCTCTCCTACGAGCAGTACTTC. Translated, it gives CASSSSLGTGLLSYEQYF.

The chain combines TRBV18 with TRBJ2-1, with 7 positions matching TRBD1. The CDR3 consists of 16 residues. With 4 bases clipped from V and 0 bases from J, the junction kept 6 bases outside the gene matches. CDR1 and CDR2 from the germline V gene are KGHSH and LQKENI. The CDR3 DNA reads TGTGCCAGCTCACTTGACAGGGCGAGCTCCTACAATGAGCAGTTCTTC. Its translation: CASSLDRASSYNEQFF.

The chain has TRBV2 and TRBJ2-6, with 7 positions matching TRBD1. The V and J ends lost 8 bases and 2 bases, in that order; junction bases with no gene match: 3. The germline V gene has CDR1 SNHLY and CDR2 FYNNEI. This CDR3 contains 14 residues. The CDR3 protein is CASGGQTGANVLTF. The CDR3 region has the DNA TGTGCCAGCGGGGGACAGACTGGGGCCAACGTCCTGACTTTC. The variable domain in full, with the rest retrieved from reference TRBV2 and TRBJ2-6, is EPEVTQTPSHQVTQMGQEVILRCVPISNHLYFYWYRQILGQKVEFLVSFYNNEISEKSEIFDDQFSVERPDGSNFTLKIRSTKLEDSAMYFCASGGQTGANVLTFGAGSRLTVL.

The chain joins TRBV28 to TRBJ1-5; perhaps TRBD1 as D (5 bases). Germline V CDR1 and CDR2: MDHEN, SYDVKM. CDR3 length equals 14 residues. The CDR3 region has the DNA TGTGCTGTGGAGATGTTGGGGGAAAATCAGCCCCAGCATTTT. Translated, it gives CAVEMLGENQPQHF.

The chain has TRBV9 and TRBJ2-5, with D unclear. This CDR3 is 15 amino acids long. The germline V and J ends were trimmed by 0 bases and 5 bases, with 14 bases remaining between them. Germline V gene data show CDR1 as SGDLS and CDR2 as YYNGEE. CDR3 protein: CASSVGDLLGETQYF. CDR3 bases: TGTGCCAGCAGCGTAGGGGATCTCCTGGGGGAGACCCAGTACTTC.

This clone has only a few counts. DNA of the CDR3: TGTGCCAGGGCATTAAGTTCAGGGGGCTACACCTTC. Protein product: CARALSSGGYTF. V is TRBV6-5 and J is TRBJ1-2, with a tentative D call TRBD1 (5 bases). The V gene's germline CDR1 is MNHEY and CDR2 SVGAGI. The CDR3 is 12 amino acids. V dropped 9 bases and J dropped 8 bases, with 16 bases sitting between them.

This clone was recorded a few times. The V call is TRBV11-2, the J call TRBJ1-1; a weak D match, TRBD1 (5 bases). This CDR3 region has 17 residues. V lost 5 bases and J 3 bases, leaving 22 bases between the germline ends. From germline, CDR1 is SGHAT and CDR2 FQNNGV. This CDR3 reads CASSRITVGLGDTEAFF. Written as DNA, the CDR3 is TGTGCCAGCAGCAGAATCACGGTTGGCTTGGGGGACACTGAAGCTTTCTTT.

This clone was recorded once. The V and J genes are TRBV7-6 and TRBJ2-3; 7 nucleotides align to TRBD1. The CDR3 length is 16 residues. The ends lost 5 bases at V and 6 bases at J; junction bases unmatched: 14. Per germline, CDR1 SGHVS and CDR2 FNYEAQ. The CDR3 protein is CASSSTGVRARDTQYF. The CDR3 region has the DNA TGTGCCAGCAGCAGTACAGGGGTGAGAGCTCGGGATACGCAGTATTTT.

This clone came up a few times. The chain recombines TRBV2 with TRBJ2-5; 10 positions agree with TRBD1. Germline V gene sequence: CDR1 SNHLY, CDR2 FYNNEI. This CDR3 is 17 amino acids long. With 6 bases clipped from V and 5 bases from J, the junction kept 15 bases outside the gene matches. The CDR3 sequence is CASRRETGGARGETQYF. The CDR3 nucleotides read TGTGCCAGCAGAAGGGAGACAGGGGGCGCCCGGGGGGAGACCCAGTACTTC.

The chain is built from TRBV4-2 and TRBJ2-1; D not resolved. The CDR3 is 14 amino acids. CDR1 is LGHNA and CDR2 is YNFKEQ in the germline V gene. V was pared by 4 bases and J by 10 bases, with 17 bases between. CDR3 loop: CASSPILTPREQFF. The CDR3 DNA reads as TGTGCCAGCAGCCCTATATTGACCCCTAGAGAGCAGTTCTTC.

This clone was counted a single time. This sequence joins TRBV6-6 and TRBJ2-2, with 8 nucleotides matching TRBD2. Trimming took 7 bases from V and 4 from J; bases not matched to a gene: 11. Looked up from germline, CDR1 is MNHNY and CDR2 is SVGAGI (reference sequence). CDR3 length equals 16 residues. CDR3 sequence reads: CASTGGSEILTGELFF. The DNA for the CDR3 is TGTGCCAGCACGGGGGGGAGCGAGATCCTCACCGGGGAGCTGTTTTTT.

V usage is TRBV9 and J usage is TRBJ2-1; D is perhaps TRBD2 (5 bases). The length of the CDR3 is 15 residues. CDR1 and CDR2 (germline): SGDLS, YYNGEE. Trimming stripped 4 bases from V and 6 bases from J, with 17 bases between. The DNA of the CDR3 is TGTGCCAGCAGCCCATGGGTCCTAGCTGCCAATGAGCAGTTCTTC. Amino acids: CASSPWVLAANEQFF.

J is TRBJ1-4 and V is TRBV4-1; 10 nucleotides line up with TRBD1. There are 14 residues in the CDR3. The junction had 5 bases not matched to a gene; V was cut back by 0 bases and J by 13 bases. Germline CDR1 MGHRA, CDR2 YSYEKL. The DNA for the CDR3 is TGCGCCAGCAGCCAAGAGGGACAGGGGTACAGACTGTTTTTT. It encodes CASSQEGQGYRLFF.

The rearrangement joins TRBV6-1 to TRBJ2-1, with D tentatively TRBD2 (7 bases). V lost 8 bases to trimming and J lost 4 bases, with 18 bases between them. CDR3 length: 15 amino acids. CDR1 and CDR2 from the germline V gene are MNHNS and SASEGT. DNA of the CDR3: TGTGCCAGCGACGTAGGGGGGGGTGAATACAATGAGCAGTTCTTC. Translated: CASDVGGGEYNEQFF.

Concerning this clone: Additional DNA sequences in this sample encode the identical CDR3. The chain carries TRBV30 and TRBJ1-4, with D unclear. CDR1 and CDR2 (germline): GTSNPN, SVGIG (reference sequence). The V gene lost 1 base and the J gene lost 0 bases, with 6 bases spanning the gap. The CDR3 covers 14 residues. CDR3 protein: CAWSGRTTNEKLFF. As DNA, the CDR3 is TGTGCCTGGAGTGGTAGAACAACTAATGAAAAACTGTTTTTT.

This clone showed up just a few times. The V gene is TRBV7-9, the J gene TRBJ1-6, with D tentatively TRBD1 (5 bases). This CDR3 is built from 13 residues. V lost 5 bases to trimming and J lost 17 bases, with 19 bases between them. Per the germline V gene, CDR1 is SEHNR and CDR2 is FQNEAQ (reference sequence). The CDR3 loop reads CASSPPGTEAFHF. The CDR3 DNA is TGTGCCAGCAGCCCCCCCGGGACGGAGGCCTTCCACTTT.

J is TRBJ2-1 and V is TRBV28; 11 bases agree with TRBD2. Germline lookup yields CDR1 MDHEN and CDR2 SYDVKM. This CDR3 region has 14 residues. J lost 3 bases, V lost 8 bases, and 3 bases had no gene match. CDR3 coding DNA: TGTGCCAGCCACGGGACTAGCGGCTACAATGAGCAGTTCTTC. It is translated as CASHGTSGYNEQFF.